The T cell receptor (beta chain) described here comes from a study of OX40 agonist ivuxolimab in advanced cancers. The table came from immunoSEQ multiplex PCR; TCRdb's copy has only in-frame clones and leaves some out. Among about 3,400 clones listed, approximately 80% were seen once. Study results and limitations: Certain nonresponding patients likewise had low normalized T-cell clonal expansion. The antigens recognized by the expanded peripheral T cells, that is their antigen specificity, were not determined.

Concerning this clone: Its target is unknown.

The material was CD4+ or CD8+ T cells sorted from blood, obtained in a trial of the OX40 agonist ivuxolimab. The TCR originated in an adult with an advanced solid tumor such as melanoma, head and neck, liver or kidney cancer.

The CDR3 reads CASSQEGVPYNEQFF. The DNA of the CDR3 is TGTGCCAGCAGCCAAGAGGGAGTACCCTACAATGAGCAGTTCTTC. V usage is TRBV7-3 and J usage is TRBJ2-1, with D possibly being TRBD2 (5 bases). Trimming pared 5 bases from V and 2 bases from J, leaving 13 bases between. The CDR3 length is 15 residues. Germline CDR1 and CDR2: SGHTA and FQGTGA.